These 29 T cell receptor beta chains share one sample of origin, sequenced in a study of T cell responses to AZD1222 COVID-19 vaccine. Measured with immunoSEQ multiplex PCR; TCRdb has only the in-frame clones, and not every one. The table lists roughly 100,000 clones, 91% of them singletons. The sequencing here drew on peripheral blood, taken on day 0 of AZD1222 vaccination. The receptors here all came from an adult in good health.

The chain uses TRBV7-3 and TRBJ2-1, with TRBD2 matching over 10 bases. With V trimmed by 5 bases and J by 6 bases, 10 bases remained unmatched. This CDR3 has 16 residues. Germline V CDR1 and CDR2: SGHTA, FQGTGA. The CDR3 loop is CASSVQVASGSNEQFF. For the CDR3, the DNA is TGTGCCAGCAGCGTCCAGGTGGCTAGCGGGAGCAATGAGCAGTTCTTC.

This sequence joins TRBV6-5 and TRBJ1-3; 7 bases line up with TRBD1. The CDR3 covers 15 residues. Germline assignment: CDR1 MNHEY and CDR2 SVGAGI. V was pared by 6 bases and J by 2 bases, with 7 bases of the junction left unmatched. The CDR3 DNA follows: TGTGCCAGCAGGGATGACAGGGCTCCTGGAAACACCATATATTTT. This sequence encodes CASRDDRAPGNTIYF.

The rearrangement uses TRBV5-1 and TRBJ1-2, with D unclear. CDR1 and CDR2 (germline): SGHRS, YFSETQ. This CDR3 is 14 amino acids long. V lost 1 base and J lost 2, with 9 bases in between. CDR3 in amino acids: CASSLRGANYGYTF. Written as DNA, the CDR3 is TGCGCCAGCAGCTTGCGGGGAGCCAACTATGGCTACACCTTC.

The J gene is TRBJ1-2, the V gene TRBV28, with a possible D match to TRBD1 (6 bases). Trimming removed 8 bases from V and 2 bases from J, with 12 bases in between. From germline, CDR1 is MDHEN and CDR2 SYDVKM. This CDR3 contains 13 residues. The CDR3 region has the DNA TGTGCCAGCCTCAGAGGGGGAAACTATGGCTACACCTTC. It is translated as CASLRGGNYGYTF.

V gene TRBV11-2 combines with J gene TRBJ1-1; 8 bases match TRBD1. The CDR3 totals 17 residues. CDR1 and CDR2 from the germline V gene are SGHAT and FQNNGV. The V segment lost 6 bases and the J segment 4 bases; nucleotides outside the gene matches: 16. The CDR3 loop is CASSKDRGQGAGTEAFF. The CDR3 nucleotides read TGTGCCAGCAGTAAAGATAGGGGGCAGGGGGCTGGCACTGAAGCTTTCTTT.

The chain carries TRBV7-2 and TRBJ1-1; no reliable D call. The CDR3 totals 14 residues. From germline, CDR1 is SGHTA and CDR2 FQGNSA. Trimming removed 0 bases at V and 4 bases at J, with 9 bases between. The CDR3 nucleotides read TGTGCCAGCAGCTTAGCGATCTGGGGCACTGAAGCTTTCTTT. Translated: CASSLAIWGTEAFF. Complete variable domain (other parts from reference TRBV7-2 and TRBJ1-1): GAGVSQSPSNKVTEKGKDVELRCDPISGHTALYWYRQSLGQGLEFLIYFQGNSAPDKSGLPSDRFSAERTGGSVSTLTIQRTQQEDSAVYLCASSLAIWGTEAFFGQGTRLTVV.

V is TRBV5-1 and J is TRBJ1-5; D call uncertain. Germline assignment: CDR1 SGHRS and CDR2 YFSETQ. V lost 4 bases, J lost 3 bases, and 11 bases lay in between. The CDR3 runs to 14 residues. CDR3 sequence reads: CASSPTATNQPQHF. In nucleotides, the CDR3 is TGCGCCAGCAGCCCCACGGCCACCAATCAGCCCCAGCATTTT.

The rearrangement uses TRBV28 and TRBJ2-1; D is perhaps TRBD2 (5 bases). Per germline, CDR1 MDHEN and CDR2 SYDVKM. V was shortened by 8 bases and J by 7 bases, with 18 bases between the two germline ends. This CDR3 is 14 amino acids long. Here the CDR3 DNA reads TGTGCCAGCTCCCGACCGGGCCGAGGGAATGAGCAGTTCTTC. This translates into CASSRPGRGNEQFF.

This clone was counted a few times. The J gene is TRBJ1-1, the V gene TRBV5-6; D unclear. CDR1 and CDR2 from the germline V gene are SGHDT and YYEEEE. CDR3 length: 14 residues. Between the trimmed V and J ends, which lost 4 bases and 0 bases, there was a span of 10 bases. Here the CDR3 DNA reads TGTGCCAGCAGCCACTTTCGCATGAACACTGAAGCTTTCTTT. Translation gives CASSHFRMNTEAFF.

This chain links TRBV27 with TRBJ2-7; D remains unclear. The CDR3 covers 14 residues. Germline V gives CDR1 MNHEY, CDR2 SMNVEV (reference sequence). V was clipped by 5 bases and J by 4 bases, with 15 bases between them. CDR3 nucleotides: TGTGCCAGCAGTCCTCGTACTCCGTATTACGAGCAGTACTTC. Translating gives CASSPRTPYYEQYF.

The J gene is TRBJ2-3, the V gene TRBV24-1; perhaps TRBD2 as D (6 bases). CDR1 and CDR2 (germline): KGHDR, SFDVKD. Trimming removed 7 bases at V and 5 bases at J, with 12 bases between. The CDR3 loop spans 13 amino acids. The CDR3 protein is CATRSGGEDTQYF. In nucleotides, the CDR3 is TGTGCCACCAGGTCCGGGGGTGAAGATACGCAGTATTTT.

The chain carries TRBV29-1 and TRBJ2-1, with 10 bases matching TRBD1. Germline V gene data show CDR1 as SQVTM and CDR2 as ANQGSEA. The V gene end was trimmed by 3 bases and the J gene end by 2 bases; junction bases not matched to a gene: 1. This CDR3 comprises 14 residues. The CDR3 sequence is CSVEGTGAYNEQFF. The CDR3 nucleotides are TGCAGCGTTGAGGGGACAGGGGCCTACAATGAGCAGTTCTTC.

This sequence joins TRBV6-1 and TRBJ2-1; D uncertain. Trimming shortened V by 5 bases and J by 5 bases, and 10 bases separated the two germline ends. There are 13 residues in the CDR3. Germline-derived CDR1 and CDR2 are MNHNS and SASEGT. DNA for the CDR3: TGTGCCAGCAGTCCCTCGGCACACAATGAGCAGTTCTTC. As protein: CASSPSAHNEQFF.

The V call is TRBV2, the J call TRBJ2-1; 7 bases fit TRBD2. The CDR3 totals 13 residues. Losses at the gene ends were 8 bases for V and 7 bases for J; bases not matched to a gene: 8. Germline-derived CDR1 and CDR2 are SNHLY and FYNNEI. The CDR3 DNA reads as TGTGCCAGCTGGAGCGGGGCAGGGAATGAGCAGTTCTTC. This gives the protein CASWSGAGNEQFF. Using reference TRBV2 and TRBJ2-1 for the parts outside the CDR3, the full variable domain is EPEVTQTPSHQVTQMGQEVILRCVPISNHLYFYWYRQILGQKVEFLVSFYNNEISEKSEIFDDQFSVERPDGSNFTLKIRSTKLEDSAMYFCASWSGAGNEQFFGPGTRLTVL.

The rearrangement uses TRBV11-1 and TRBJ2-1, with D unresolved. Germline assignment: CDR1 SGHAT and CDR2 FQDESV (reference sequence). The CDR3 runs to 13 residues. V dropped 1 base and J dropped 9 bases, with 10 bases sitting between them. CDR3 protein: CASSLVDTAEQFF. CDR3 nucleotide sequence: TGTGCCAGCAGCTTAGTAGACACTGCTGAGCAGTTCTTC.

This clone appeared a few times. This chain links TRBV20-1 with TRBJ1-5, with a possible D match to TRBD1 (6 bases). Germline V lookup: CDR1 DFQATT, CDR2 SNEGSKA (reference sequence). The length of the CDR3 is 12 residues. V lost 3 bases to trimming and J lost 9 bases, with 12 bases between them. The CDR3 DNA reads as TGCAGTGCTAGTGAGGGGGGAGGGCCCCAGCATTTT. Protein sequence: CSASEGGGPQHF.

The chain joins TRBV4-1 to TRBJ1-6; D gene unclear. Germline V gene data show CDR1 as MGHRA and CDR2 as YSYEKL. V gave up 2 bases and J gave up 9 bases, with 8 bases separating them. The CDR3 sequence is 13 residues long. The CDR3 here is CASSQQPGSPLHF. The CDR3 DNA is TGCGCCAGCAGCCAACAGCCAGGTTCACCCCTCCACTTT.

The V and J genes are TRBV6-5 and TRBJ1-1, with no clear D. Germline V gives CDR1 MNHEY, CDR2 SVGAGI. Trimming took off 2 bases at V and 0 bases at J, with 4 bases between the two ends. The CDR3 has 13 amino acids. DNA for the CDR3: TGTGCCAGCAGTTACAATATGAACACTGAAGCTTTCTTT. It specifies CASSYNMNTEAFF.

This clone was seen once. The V call is TRBV4-1, the J call TRBJ2-7, with D uncertain. Trimming cost V 3 bases and J 3 bases, with 12 bases left between them. Germline V gene data show CDR1 as MGHRA and CDR2 as YSYEKL. The CDR3 is 14 residues long. In DNA, the CDR3 is TGCGCCAGCAGCCAGAGTAATGATAACTACGAGCAGTACTTC. Amino acid sequence: CASSQSNDNYEQYF.

This clone occurred a few times. The J gene is TRBJ2-1, the V gene TRBV30; 10 nucleotides match TRBD2. Germline V gene data show CDR1 as GTSNPN and CDR2 as SVGIG (reference sequence). Germline trimming cut 4 bases from V and 8 bases from J; bases unmatched to any gene: 2. CDR3 length: 12 amino acids. CDR3 sequence reads: CAWKLAGYEQFF. Here the CDR3 DNA reads TGTGCCTGGAAACTAGCGGGATATGAGCAGTTCTTC.

This clone was seen just once. The V gene is TRBV21-1, the J gene TRBJ2-7; the table's D call, TRBD1, has no DNA check behind it. TRBV21-1 is assigned pseudogene status. CDR3 length: 14 amino acids. CDR3 amino acids: CASSSGTGSFEQYF. DNA of the CDR3: TGTGCCAGCAGCTCCGGGACAGGGTCCTTCGAGCAGTACTTC.

CDR3 protein: CASSETRTSAGNSPLHF. The CDR3 DNA follows: TGTGCCAGCAGTGAAACAAGGACCTCGGCGGGTAATTCACCCCTCCACTTT. V usage is TRBV2 and J usage is TRBJ1-6; D remains ambiguous. The V and J ends lost 2 bases and 6 bases respectively, with 17 bases between them. The germline V gene has CDR1 SNHLY and CDR2 FYNNEI. This CDR3 contains 17 residues.

The DNA of the CDR3 is TGTGCCAGCAGGAAATCCGGGACAGCTAATGAAAAACTGTTTTTT. Its protein product is CASRKSGTANEKLFF. This chain connects TRBV28 to TRBJ1-4; 7 positions agree with TRBD1. Trimming removed 6 bases from V and 3 bases from J; junction bases left unmatched: 7. CDR3 length: 15 amino acids. Per the germline V gene, CDR1 is MDHEN and CDR2 is SYDVKM.

V gene TRBV10-2 combines with J gene TRBJ2-1; D gene unclear. The germline CDR1 and CDR2 sequences are WSHSY and SAAADI. V dropped 5 bases and J dropped 0 bases, with 8 bases sitting between them. The CDR3 consists of 14 residues. The CDR3, as DNA: TGCGCCAGCAGTACGGGCTTCTCCTACAATGAGCAGTTCTTC. Its protein product is CASSTGFSYNEQFF.

This clone was seen more than once but under ten times. The chain couples TRBV14 to TRBJ2-6, with D perhaps assigned TRBD1 or TRBD2 (6 bases each). The ends were cut back, 4 bases at V and 0 bases at J, with 10 bases in the middle. This CDR3 has 16 residues. Germline V CDR1 and CDR2: SGHDN, FVKESK. The CDR3 bases are TGTGCCAGCAGCCGTAGGGGGGACTCTGGGGCCAACGTCCTGACTTTC. Translating it yields CASSRRGDSGANVLTF.

The chain has TRBV30 and TRBJ1-2, with D perhaps matching TRBD1 (6 bases). V lost 7 bases and J lost 0, with 18 bases in between. The length of the CDR3 is 15 residues. Germline loops: CDR1 GTSNPN, CDR2 SVGIG (reference sequence). CDR3 in amino acids: CALKMGANTNYGYTF. In DNA, the CDR3 is TGTGCCTTGAAGATGGGGGCAAATACTAACTATGGCTACACCTTC.

This chain uses TRBV7-2 with TRBJ2-7, with 11 bases matching TRBD1. After removal of 4 bases from V and 6 bases from J, the junction contained 11 bases not matched to a gene. Germline assignment: CDR1 SGHTA and CDR2 FQGNSA. The CDR3 loop spans 16 amino acids. Here the CDR3 DNA reads TGTGCCAGCAGCTCGGGCCCTGCCGGGACAGGGGGCGAGCAGTACTTC. Its protein product is CASSSGPAGTGGEQYF.

The rearrangement links TRBV5-8 to TRBJ2-3; 7 bases are a match to TRBD2. The CDR3 has 16 residues. CDR1 is SGHTS, CDR2 YDEGEE, per germline. With 2 bases clipped from V and 2 bases from J, the junction kept 8 bases outside the gene matches. The CDR3 DNA reads as TGTGCCAGCAGCTTCTCGGGGAGGGCCCCCACAGATACGCAGTATTTT. Translation gives CASSFSGRAPTDTQYF.

The J gene is TRBJ1-4, the V gene TRBV5-1; D ambiguous. This CDR3 comprises 14 residues. Per the germline V gene, CDR1 is SGHRS and CDR2 is YFSETQ. Trimming stripped 4 bases from V and 2 bases from J, with 9 bases between. The CDR3 DNA follows: TGCGCCAGCAGCGTGAGTTCGACTAATGAAAAACTGTTTTTT. This sequence encodes CASSVSSTNEKLFF.